This T cell receptor (beta chain) was recovered during a study of Ad26.COV2.S vaccination and SARS-CoV-2 variants. Here immunoSEQ multiplex PCR was the method, and the copy in TCRdb shows in-frame clones only, minus some. The sample has 200,000 to 250,000 clones, approximately 87% seen once; the top ten hold about 10%. The CDR3 spans 18 residues. Germline V gives CDR1 KGHSH, CDR2 LQKENI. V gave up 3 bases and J gave up 1 base; unmatched junction bases: 7. Treatment given: roughly 20 received Ad26.COV2.S at low or high dose, single or two shots; about 5 received placebo; per-sample allocation not given. At day 63 after the first vaccine or placebo injection, samples were drawn.

The origin of this receptor is a person aged 18-65 years who received the Ad26.COV2.S COVID-19 vaccine or a placebo. Sample: peripheral blood, taken in a trial of Ad26.COV2.S vaccine versus placebo. The rearrangement links TRBV18 to TRBJ2-5, with TRBD2 matching over 14 bases. CDR3 sequence (DNA): TGTGCCAGCTCACCGCGGACAGGGACTAGCGGGAGCCAAGAGACCCAGTACTTC. Encoded protein: CASSPRTGTSGSQETQYF.